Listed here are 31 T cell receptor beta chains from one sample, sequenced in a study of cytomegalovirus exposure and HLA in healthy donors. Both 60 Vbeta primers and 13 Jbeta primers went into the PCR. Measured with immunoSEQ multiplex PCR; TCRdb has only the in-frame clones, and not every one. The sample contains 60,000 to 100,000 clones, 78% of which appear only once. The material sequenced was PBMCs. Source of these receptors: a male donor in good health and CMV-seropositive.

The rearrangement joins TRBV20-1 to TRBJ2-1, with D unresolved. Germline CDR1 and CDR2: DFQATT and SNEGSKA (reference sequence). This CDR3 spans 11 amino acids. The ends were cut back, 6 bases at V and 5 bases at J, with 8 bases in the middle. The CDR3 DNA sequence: TGCAGTGCCACCATAGACAATGAGCAGTTCTTC. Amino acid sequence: CSATIDNEQFF.

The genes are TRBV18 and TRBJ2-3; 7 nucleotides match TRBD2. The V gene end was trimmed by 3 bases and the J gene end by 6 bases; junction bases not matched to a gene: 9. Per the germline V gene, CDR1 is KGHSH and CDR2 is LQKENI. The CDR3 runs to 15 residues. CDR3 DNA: TGTGCCAGCTCACCGAACAGCGGGAACGGCGATACGCAGTATTTT. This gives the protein CASSPNSGNGDTQYF.

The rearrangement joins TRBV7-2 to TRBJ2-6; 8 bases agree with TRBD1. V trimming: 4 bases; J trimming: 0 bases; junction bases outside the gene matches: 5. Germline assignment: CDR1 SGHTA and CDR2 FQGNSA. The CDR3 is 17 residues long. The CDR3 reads CASSYLTGGSGANVLTF. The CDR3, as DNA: TGTGCCAGCAGCTATTTAACAGGGGGCTCTGGGGCCAACGTCCTGACTTTC.

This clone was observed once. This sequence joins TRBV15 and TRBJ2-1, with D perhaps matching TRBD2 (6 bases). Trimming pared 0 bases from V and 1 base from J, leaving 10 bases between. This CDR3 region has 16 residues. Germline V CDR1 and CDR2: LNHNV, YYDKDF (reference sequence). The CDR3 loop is CATSRDRTTSYNEQFF. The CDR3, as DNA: TGTGCCACCAGCAGAGATCGGACTACTTCCTACAATGAGCAGTTCTTC.

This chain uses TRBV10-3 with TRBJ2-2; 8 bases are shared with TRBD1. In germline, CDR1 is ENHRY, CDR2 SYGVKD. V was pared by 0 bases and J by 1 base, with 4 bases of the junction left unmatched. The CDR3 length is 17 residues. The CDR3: CAISESFGQGNTGELFF. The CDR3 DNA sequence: TGTGCCATCAGTGAGTCGTTTGGACAGGGGAACACCGGGGAGCTGTTTTTT.

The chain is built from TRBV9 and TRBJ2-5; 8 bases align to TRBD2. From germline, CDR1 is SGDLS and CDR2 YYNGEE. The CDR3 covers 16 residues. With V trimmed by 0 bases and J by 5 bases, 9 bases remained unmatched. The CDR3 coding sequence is TGTGCCAGCAGCGTAGCCATAGCGGGGAGTAGGGAGACCCAGTACTTC. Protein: CASSVAIAGSRETQYF. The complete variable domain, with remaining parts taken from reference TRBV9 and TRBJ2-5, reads DSGVTQTPKHLITATGQRVTLRCSPRSGDLSVYWYQQSLDQGLQFLIQYYNGEERAKGNILERFSAQQFPDLHSELNLSSLELGDSALYFCASSVAIAGSRETQYFGPGTRLLVL.

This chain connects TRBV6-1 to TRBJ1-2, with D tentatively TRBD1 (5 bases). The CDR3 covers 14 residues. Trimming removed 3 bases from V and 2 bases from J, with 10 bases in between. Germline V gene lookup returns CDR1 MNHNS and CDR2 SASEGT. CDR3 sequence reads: CASSETHRNYGYTF. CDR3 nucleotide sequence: TGTGCCAGCAGTGAGACCCACAGGAACTATGGCTACACCTTC.

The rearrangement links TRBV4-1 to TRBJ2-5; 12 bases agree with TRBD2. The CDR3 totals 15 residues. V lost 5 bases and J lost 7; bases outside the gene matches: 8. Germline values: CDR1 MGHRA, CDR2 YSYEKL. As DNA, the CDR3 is TGCGCCAGCAGCTCAGCGACTAGCGGGAGCGGGACCCAGTACTTC. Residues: CASSSATSGSGTQYF.

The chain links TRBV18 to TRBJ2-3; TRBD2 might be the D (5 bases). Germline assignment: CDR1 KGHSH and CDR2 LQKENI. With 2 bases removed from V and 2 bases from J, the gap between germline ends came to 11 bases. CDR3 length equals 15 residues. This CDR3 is CASSPYQEATDTQYF. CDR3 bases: TGTGCCAGCTCACCATACCAGGAGGCCACAGATACGCAGTATTTT. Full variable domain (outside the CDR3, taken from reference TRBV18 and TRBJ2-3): NAGVMQNPRHLVRRRGQEARLRCSPMKGHSHVYWYRQLPEEGLKFMVYLQKENIIDESGMPKERFSAEFPKEGPSILRIQQVVRGDSAAYFCASSPYQEATDTQYFGPGTRLTVL.

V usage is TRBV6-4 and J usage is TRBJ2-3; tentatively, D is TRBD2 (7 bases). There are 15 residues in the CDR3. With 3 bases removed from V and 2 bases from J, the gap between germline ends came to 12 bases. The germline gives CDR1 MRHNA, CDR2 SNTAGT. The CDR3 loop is CASSEGGAHTDTQYF. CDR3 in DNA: TGTGCCAGCAGTGAGGGGGGGGCACACACAGATACGCAGTATTTT.

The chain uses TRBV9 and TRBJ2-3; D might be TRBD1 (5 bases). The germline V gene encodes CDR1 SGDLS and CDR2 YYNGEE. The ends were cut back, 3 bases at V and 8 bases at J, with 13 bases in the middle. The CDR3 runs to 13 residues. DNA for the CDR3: TGTGCCAGCAGCGGTACCACCCAGGGTACGCAGTATTTT. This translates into CASSGTTQGTQYF.

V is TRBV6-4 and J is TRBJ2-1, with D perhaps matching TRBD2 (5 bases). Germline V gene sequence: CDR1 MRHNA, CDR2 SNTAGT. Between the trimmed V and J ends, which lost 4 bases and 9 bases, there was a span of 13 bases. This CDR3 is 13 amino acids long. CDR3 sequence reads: CASSAFGEGEQFF. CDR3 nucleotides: TGTGCCAGCAGTGCTTTCGGGGAAGGTGAGCAGTTCTTC.

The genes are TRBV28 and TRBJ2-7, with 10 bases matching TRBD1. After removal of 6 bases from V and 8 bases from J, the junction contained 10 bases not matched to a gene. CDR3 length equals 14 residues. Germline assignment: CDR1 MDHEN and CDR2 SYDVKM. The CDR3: CASRGGTGDGQQYF. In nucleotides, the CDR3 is TGTGCCAGCAGGGGGGGGACAGGGGACGGACAGCAGTACTTC.

The CDR3: CASSTRGVPPYNEQFF. CDR3 coding DNA: TGTGCCAGCAGTACCCGGGGAGTCCCCCCCTACAATGAGCAGTTCTTC. The V call is TRBV27, the J call TRBJ2-1, with TRBD2 as a possible D gene (5 bases). V was pared by 5 bases and J by 2 bases, with 16 bases between. The germline V gene encodes CDR1 MNHEY and CDR2 SMNVEV (reference sequence). The CDR3 consists of 16 residues.

The CDR3 DNA sequence: TGTGCCATCAGTGAGTCTGGCCAGGGAAACACCATATATTTT. This codes for CAISESGQGNTIYF. The chain uses TRBV10-3 and TRBJ1-3, with D unclear. This CDR3 comprises 14 residues. Germline CDR1 ENHRY, CDR2 SYGVKD. Deletions cut 0 bases from V and 4 bases from J, with 7 bases between.

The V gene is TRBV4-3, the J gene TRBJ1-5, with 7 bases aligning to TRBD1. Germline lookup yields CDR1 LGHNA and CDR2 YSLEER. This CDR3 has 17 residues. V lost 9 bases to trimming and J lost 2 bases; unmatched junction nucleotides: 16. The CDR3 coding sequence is TGCGCCAGAGACCTGACAGGGCCTCGTTTTGGCAATCAGCCCCAGCATTTT. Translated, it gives CARDLTGPRFGNQPQHF.

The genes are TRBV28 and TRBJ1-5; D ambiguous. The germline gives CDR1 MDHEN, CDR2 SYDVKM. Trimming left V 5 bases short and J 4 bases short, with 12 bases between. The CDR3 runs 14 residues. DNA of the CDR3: TGTGCCAGCAGTCTACGGGGTGTAAATCAGCCCCAGCATTTT. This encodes CASSLRGVNQPQHF. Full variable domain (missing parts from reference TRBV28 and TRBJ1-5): DVKVTQSSRYLVKRTGEKVFLECVQDMDHENMFWYRQDPGLGLRLIYFSYDVKMKEKGDIPEGYSVSREKKERFSLILESASTNQTSMYLCASSLRGVNQPQHFGDGTRLSIL.

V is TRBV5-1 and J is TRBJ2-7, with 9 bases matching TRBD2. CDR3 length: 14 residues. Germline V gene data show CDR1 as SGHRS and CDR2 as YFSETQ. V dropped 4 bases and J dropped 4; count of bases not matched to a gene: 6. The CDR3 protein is CASSAWTSAYEQYF. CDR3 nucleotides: TGCGCCAGCAGCGCCTGGACTAGCGCTTACGAGCAGTACTTC.

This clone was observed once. The CDR3 loop is CASSIVAGTYNEQFF. Written as DNA, the CDR3 is TGTGCCAGTAGTATAGTAGCGGGGACTTACAATGAGCAGTTCTTC. The J gene is TRBJ2-1, the V gene TRBV19, with 8 bases lining up with TRBD2. Germline V CDR1 and CDR2: LNHDA, SQIVND (reference sequence). J gave up 4 bases and V 1 base, and 3 bases lay outside the gene matches. There are 15 residues in the CDR3.

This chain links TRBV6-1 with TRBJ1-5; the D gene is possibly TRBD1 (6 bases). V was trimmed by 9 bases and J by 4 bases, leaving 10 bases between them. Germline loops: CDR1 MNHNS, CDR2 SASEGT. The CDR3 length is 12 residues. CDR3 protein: CASGTPNQPQHF. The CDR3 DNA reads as TGTGCCAGTGGGACACCAAATCAGCCCCAGCATTTT.

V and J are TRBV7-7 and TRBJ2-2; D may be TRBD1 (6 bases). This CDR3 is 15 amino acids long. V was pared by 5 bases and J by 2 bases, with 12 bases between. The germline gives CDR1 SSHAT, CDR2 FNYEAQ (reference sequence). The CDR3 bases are TGTGCCAGCAGCCAGGGGAGAGCTAACACCGGGGAGCTGTTTTTT. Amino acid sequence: CASSQGRANTGELFF. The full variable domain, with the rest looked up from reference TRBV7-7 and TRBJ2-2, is GAGVSQSPRYKVTKRGQDVTLRCDPISSHATLYWYQQALGQGPEFLTYFNYEAQPDKSGLPSDRFSAERPEGSISTLTIQRTEQRDSAMYRCASSQGRANTGELFFGEGSRLTVL.

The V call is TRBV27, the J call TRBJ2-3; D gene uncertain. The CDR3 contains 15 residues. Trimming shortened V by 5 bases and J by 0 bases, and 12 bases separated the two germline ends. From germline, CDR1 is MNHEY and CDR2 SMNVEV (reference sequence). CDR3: CASSRYLISTDTQYF. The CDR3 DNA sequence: TGTGCCAGCAGTCGGTACCTGATAAGCACAGATACGCAGTATTTT.

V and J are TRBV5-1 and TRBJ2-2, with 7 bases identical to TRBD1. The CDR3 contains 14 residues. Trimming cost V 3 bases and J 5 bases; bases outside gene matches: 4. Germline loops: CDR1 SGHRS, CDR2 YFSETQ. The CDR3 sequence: CASSSQGRTGELFF. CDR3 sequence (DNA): TGCGCCAGCAGCTCACAGGGGCGAACCGGGGAGCTGTTTTTT.

The CDR3 nucleotides are TGTGCCAGCAGCAAAAGTTATAGAGAAAGCTATGGCTACACCTTC. Its translation is CASSKSYRESYGYTF. This chain joins TRBV6-5 and TRBJ1-2, with D unclear. Germline V lookup: CDR1 MNHEY, CDR2 SVGAGI. Trimming removed 6 bases from V and 4 bases from J, with 18 bases in between. The CDR3 runs 15 residues.

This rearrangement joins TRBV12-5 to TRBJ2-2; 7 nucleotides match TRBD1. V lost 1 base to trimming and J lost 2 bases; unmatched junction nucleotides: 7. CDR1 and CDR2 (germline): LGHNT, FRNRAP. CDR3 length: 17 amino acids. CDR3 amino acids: CASGLGGQSGNTGELFF. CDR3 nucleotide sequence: TGTGCTAGTGGTTTGGGGGGACAGTCTGGAAACACCGGGGAGCTGTTTTTT. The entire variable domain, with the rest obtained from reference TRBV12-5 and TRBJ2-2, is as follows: DARVTQTPRHKVTEMGQEVTMRCQPILGHNTVFWYRQTMMQGLELLAYFRNRAPLDDSGMPKDRFSAEMPDATLATLKIQPSEPRDSAVYFCASGLGGQSGNTGELFFGEGSRLTVL.

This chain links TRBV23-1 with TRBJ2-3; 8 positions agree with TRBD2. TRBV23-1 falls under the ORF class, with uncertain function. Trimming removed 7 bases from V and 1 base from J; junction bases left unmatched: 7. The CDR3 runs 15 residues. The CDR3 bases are TGCGCCAGCACCCGGGAGGGAGGGGGCACAGATACGCAGTATTTT. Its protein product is CASTREGGGTDTQYF.

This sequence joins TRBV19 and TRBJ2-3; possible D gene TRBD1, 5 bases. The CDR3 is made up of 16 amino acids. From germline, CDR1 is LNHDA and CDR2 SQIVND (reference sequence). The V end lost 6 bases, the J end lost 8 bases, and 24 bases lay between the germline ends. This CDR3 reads CASRTRPKGLGATQYF. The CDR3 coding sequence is TGTGCCAGTAGGACGCGGCCCAAGGGGCTAGGGGCTACGCAGTATTTT.

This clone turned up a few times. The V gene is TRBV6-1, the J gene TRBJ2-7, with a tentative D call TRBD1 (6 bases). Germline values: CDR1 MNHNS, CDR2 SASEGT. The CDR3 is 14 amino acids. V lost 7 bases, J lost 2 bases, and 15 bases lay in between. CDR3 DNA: TGTGCCAGCACCCCAGGGGTTGGGCCCTACGAGCAGTACTTC. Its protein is CASTPGVGPYEQYF.

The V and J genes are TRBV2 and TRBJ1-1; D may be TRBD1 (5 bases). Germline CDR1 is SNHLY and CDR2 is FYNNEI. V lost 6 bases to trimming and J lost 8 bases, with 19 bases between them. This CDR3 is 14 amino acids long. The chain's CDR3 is CASRGTGALMEAFF. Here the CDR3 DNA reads TGTGCCAGCAGAGGGACGGGAGCTCTTATGGAAGCTTTCTTT.

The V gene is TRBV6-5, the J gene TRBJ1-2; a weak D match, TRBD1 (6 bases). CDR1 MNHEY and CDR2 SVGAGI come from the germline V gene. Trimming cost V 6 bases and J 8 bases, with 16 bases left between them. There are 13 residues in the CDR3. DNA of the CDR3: TGTGCCAGCAGCCTAGGGGGTACGGGGGGCTACACCTTC. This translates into CASSLGGTGGYTF.

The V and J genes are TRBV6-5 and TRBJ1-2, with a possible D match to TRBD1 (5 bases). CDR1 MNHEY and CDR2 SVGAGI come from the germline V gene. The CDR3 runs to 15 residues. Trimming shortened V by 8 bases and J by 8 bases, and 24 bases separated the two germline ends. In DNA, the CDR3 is TGTGCCAGCGGTGGGTTGGTCGGAGGGGAAGTGGGCTACACCTTC. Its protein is CASGGLVGGEVGYTF.